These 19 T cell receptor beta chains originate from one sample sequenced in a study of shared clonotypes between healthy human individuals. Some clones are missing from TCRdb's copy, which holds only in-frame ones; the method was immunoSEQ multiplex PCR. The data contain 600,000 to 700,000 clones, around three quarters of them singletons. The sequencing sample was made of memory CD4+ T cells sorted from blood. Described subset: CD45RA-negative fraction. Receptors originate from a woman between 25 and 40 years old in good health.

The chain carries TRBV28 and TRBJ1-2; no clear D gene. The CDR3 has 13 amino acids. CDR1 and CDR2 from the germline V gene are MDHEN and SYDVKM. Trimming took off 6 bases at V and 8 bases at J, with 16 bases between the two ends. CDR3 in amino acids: CASSQDTSRGYTF. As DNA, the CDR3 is TGTGCCAGCAGCCAAGACACTTCCCGAGGCTACACCTTC.

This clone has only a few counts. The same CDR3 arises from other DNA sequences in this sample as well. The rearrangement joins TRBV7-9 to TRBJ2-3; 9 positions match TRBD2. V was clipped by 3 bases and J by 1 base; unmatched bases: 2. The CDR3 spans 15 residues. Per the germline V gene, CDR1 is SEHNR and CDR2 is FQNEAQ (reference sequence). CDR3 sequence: CASSLTSGGTDTQYF. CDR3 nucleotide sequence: TGTGCCAGCAGCTTGACTAGCGGAGGCACAGATACGCAGTATTTT.

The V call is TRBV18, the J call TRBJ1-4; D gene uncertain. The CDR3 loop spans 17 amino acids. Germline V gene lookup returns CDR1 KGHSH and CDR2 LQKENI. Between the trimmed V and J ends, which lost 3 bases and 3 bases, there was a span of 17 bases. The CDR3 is CASSPTRDRGANEKLFF. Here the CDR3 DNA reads TGTGCCAGCTCACCCACCAGAGATCGGGGAGCTAATGAAAAACTGTTTTTT.

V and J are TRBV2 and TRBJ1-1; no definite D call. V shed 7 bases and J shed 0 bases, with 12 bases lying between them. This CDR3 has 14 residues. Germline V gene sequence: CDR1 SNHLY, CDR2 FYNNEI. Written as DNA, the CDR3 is TGTGCCAGCATTCGGACCCAAATGAACACTGAAGCTTTCTTT. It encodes CASIRTQMNTEAFF.

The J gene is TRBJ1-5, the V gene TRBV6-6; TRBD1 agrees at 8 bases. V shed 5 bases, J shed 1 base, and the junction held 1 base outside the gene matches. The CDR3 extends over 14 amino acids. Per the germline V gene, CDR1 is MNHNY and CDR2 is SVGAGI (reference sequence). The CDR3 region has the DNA TGTGCCAGCAGTGACAGGGGCAGCAATCAGCCCCAGCATTTT. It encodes CASSDRGSNQPQHF.

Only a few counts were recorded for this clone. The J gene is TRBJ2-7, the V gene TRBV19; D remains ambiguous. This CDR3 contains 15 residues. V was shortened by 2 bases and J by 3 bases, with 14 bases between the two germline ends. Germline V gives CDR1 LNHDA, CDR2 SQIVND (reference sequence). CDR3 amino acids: CASSIKGTGDYEQYF. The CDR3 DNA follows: TGTGCCAGTAGTATAAAAGGAACTGGAGACTACGAGCAGTACTTC.

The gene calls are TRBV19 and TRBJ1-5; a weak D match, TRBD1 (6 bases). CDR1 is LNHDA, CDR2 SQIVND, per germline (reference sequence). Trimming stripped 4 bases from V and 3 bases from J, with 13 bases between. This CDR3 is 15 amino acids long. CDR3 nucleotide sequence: TGTGCCAGTAGTAGACGAGGGGGGTCCAATCAGCCCCAGCATTTT. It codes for CASSRRGGSNQPQHF.

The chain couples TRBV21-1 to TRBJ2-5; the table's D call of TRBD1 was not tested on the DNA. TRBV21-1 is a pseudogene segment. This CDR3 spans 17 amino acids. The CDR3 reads CASIVPGQGAKEETQYF. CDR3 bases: TGTGCCAGCATCGTCCCGGGACAGGGGGCAAAAGAAGAGACCCAGTACTTC.

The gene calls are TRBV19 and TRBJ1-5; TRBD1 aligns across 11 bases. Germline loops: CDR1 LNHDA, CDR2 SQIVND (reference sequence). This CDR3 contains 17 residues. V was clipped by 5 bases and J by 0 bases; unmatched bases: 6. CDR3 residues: CASSLGQGVSSNQPQHF. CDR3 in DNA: TGTGCCAGTAGTCTGGGACAGGGGGTGAGTAGCAATCAGCCCCAGCATTTT.

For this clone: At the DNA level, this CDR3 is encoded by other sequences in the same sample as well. The DNA of the CDR3 is TGTGCCAGCAGTTCGACCGGGACAAGCTCCTACGAGCAGTACTTC. It specifies CASSSTGTSSYEQYF. The V gene is TRBV28, the J gene TRBJ2-7; TRBD1 might be the D (6 bases). V was clipped by 4 bases and J by 0 bases, with 13 bases between them. The CDR3 has 15 amino acids. CDR1 MDHEN and CDR2 SYDVKM come from the germline V gene.

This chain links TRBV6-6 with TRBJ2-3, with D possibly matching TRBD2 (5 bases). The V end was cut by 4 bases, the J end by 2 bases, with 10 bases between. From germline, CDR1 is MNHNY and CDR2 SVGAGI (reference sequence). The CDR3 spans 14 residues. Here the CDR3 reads CASSSRGSTDTQYF. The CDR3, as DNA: TGTGCCAGCAGTTCTCGAGGGTCCACAGATACGCAGTATTTT.

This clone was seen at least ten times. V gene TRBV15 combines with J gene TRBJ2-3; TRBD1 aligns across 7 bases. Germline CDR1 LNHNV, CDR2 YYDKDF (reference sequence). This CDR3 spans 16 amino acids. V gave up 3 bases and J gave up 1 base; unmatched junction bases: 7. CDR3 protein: CATSSYPGQRTDTQYF. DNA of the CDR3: TGTGCCACCAGCAGTTACCCGGGACAGCGCACAGATACGCAGTATTTT.

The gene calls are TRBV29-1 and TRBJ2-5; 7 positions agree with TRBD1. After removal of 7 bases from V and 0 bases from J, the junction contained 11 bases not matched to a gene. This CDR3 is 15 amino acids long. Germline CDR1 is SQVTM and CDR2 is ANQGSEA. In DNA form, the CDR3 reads TGCAGCGCCCCGCCCGAGGGGGCAAACCAAGAGACCCAGTACTTC. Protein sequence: CSAPPEGANQETQYF.

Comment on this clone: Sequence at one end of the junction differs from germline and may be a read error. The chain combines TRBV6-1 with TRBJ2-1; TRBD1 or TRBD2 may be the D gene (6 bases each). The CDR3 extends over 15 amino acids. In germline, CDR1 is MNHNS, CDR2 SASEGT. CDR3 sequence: CACRGGQFEHNEQFF. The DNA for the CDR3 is TGTGCCTGCAGGGGAGGCCAATTTGAGCACAATGAGCAGTTCTTC.

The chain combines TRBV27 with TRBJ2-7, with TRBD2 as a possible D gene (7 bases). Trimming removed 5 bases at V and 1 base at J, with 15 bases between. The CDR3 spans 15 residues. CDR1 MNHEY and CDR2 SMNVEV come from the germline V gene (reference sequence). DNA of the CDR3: TGTGCCAGCAGTCCCGAGGGGGGGAGTTCCTACGAGCAGTACTTC. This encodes CASSPEGGSSYEQYF.

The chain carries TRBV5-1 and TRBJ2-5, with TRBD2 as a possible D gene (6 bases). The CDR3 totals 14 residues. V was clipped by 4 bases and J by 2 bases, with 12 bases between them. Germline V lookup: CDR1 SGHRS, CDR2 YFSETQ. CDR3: CASSEPGLQETQYF. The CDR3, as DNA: TGCGCCAGCAGCGAACCGGGACTTCAAGAGACCCAGTACTTC.

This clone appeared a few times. Here the CDR3 reads CASIDLGRGYTF. The CDR3 DNA is TGTGCCAGTATAGATTTGGGAAGAGGCTACACCTTC. The chain recombines TRBV19 with TRBJ1-2; D unresolved. Germline loops: CDR1 LNHDA, CDR2 SQIVND (reference sequence). Trimming cost V 7 bases and J 8 bases, with 14 bases left between them. The CDR3 sequence is 12 residues long.

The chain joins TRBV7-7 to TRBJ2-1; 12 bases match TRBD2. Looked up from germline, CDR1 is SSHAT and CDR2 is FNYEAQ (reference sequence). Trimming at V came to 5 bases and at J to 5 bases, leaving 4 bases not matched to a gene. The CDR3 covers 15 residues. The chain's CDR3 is CASSTRLAGDNEQFF. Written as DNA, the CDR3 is TGTGCCAGCAGCACCCGACTAGCGGGGGACAATGAGCAGTTCTTC. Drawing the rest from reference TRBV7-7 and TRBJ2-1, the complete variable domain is GAGVSQSPRYKVTKRGQDVTLRCDPISSHATLYWYQQALGQGPEFLTYFNYEAQPDKSGLPSDRFSAERPEGSISTLTIQRTEQRDSAMYRCASSTRLAGDNEQFFGPGTRLTVL.

CDR3 sequence: CASSITGTGRETQYF. As DNA, the CDR3 is TGCGCCAGCAGCATCACCGGGACAGGGCGTGAGACCCAGTACTTC. V is TRBV5-1 and J is TRBJ2-5; 9 positions agree with TRBD1. This CDR3 comprises 15 residues. Germline V gene sequence: CDR1 SGHRS, CDR2 YFSETQ. Trimming at V came to 4 bases and at J to 5 bases, leaving 9 bases not matched to a gene.